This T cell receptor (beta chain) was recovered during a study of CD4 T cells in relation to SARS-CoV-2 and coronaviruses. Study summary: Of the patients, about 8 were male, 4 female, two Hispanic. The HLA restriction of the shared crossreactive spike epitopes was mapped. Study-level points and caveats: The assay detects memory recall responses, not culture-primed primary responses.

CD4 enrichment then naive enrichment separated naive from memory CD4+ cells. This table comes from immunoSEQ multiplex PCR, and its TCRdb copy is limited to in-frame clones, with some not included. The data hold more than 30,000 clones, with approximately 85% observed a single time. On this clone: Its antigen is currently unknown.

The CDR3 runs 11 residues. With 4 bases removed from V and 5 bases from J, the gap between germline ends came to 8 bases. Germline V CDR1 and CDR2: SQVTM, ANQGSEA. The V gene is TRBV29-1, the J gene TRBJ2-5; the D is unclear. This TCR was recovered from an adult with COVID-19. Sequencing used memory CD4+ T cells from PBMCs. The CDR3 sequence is CSVAMRETQYF. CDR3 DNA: TGCAGCGTTGCGATGCGGGAGACCCAGTACTTC.